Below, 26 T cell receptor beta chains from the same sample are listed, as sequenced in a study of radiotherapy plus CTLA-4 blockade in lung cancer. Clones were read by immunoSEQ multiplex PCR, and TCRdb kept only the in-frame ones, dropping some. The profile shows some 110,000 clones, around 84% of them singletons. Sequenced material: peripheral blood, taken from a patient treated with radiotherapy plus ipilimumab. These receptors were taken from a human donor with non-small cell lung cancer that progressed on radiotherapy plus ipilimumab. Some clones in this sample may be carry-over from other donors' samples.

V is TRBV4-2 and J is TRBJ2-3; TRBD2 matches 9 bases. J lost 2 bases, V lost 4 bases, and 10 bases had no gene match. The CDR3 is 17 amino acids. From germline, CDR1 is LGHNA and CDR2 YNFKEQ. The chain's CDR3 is CASSPLTTSGSTDTQYF. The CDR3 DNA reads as TGTGCCAGCAGCCCCCTGACGACTAGCGGATCCACAGATACGCAGTATTTT.

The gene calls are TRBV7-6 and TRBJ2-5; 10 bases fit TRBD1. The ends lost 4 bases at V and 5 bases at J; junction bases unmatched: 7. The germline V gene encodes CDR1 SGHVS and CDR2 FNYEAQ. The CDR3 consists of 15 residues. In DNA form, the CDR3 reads TGTGCCAGCAGCTCTTGGACAGGGGGAGGTGAGACCCAGTACTTC. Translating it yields CASSSWTGGGETQYF.

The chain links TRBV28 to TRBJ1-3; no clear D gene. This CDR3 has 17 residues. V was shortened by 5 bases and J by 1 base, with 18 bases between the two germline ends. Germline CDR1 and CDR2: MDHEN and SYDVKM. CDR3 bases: TGTGCCAGCAGTCCCGGGCCCGATTTAAGATCTGGAAACACCATATATTTT. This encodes CASSPGPDLRSGNTIYF.

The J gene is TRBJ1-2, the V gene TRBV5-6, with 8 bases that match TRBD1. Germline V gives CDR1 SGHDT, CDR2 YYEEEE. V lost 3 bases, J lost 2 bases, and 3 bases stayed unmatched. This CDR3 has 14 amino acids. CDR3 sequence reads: CASSYRDRNYGYTF. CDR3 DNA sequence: TGTGCCAGCAGCTACCGGGACAGGAACTATGGCTACACCTTC.

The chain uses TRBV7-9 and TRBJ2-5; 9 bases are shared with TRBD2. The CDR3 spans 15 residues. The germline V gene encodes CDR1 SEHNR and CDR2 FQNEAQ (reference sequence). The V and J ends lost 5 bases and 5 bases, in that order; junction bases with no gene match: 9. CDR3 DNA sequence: TGTGCCAGCAGCCCCGGGACTAGCAACCGGGAGACCCAGTACTTC. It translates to CASSPGTSNRETQYF. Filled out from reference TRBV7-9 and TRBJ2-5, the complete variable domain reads DTGVSQNPRHKITKRGQNVTFRCDPISEHNRLYWYRQTLGQGPEFLTYFQNEAQLEKSRLLSDRFSAERPKGSFSTLEIQRTEQGDSAMYLCASSPGTSNRETQYFGPGTRLLVL.

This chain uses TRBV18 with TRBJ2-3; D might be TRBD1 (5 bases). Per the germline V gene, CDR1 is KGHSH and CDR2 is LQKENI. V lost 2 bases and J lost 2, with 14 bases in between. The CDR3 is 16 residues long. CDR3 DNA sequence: TGTGCCAGCTCACCAAACATTCCGACAGTCACAGATACGCAGTATTTT. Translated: CASSPNIPTVTDTQYF.

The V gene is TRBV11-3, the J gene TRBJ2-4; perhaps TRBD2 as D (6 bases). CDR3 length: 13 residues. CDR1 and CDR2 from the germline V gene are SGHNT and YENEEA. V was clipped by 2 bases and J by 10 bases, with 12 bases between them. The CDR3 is CASSLTVAGIQYF. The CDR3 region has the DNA TGTGCCAGCAGCTTAACAGTGGCGGGAATTCAGTACTTC.

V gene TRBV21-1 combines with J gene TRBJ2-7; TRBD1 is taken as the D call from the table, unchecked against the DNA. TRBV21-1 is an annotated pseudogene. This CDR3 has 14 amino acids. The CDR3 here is CASSDGTASYEQYF. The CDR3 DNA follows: TGTGCCAGCAGTGACGGGACAGCTTCCTACGAGCAGTACTTC.

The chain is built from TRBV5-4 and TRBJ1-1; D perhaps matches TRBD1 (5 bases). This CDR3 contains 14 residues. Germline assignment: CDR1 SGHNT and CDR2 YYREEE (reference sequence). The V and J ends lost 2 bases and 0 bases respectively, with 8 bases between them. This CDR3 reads CASSFDSLNTEAFF. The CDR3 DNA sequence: TGTGCCAGCAGCTTCGACAGCCTGAACACTGAAGCTTTCTTT.

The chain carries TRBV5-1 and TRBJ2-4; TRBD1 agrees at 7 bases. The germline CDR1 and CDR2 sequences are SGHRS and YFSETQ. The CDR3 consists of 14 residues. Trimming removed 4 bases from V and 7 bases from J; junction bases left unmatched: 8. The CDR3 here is CASSDRQGGNIQYF. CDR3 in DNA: TGCGCCAGCAGCGACCGACAGGGCGGGAACATTCAGTACTTC.

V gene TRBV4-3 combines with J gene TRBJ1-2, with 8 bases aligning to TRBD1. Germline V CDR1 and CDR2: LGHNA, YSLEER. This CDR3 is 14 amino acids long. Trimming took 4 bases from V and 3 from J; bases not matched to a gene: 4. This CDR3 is CASSPGTGDYGYTF. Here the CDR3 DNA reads TGCGCCAGCAGCCCCGGGACAGGAGACTATGGCTACACCTTC.

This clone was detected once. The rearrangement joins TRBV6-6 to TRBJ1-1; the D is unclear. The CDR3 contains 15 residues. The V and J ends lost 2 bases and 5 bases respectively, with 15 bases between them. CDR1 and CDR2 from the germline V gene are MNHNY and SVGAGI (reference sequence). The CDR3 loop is CASSYGELLRTEAFF. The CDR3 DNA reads TGTGCCAGCAGTTACGGTGAGTTATTGCGAACTGAAGCTTTCTTT.

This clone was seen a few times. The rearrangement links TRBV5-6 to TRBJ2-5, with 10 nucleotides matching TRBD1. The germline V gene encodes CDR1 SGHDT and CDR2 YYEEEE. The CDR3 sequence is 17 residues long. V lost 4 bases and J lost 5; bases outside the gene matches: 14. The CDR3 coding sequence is TGTGCCAGCAGCCGAACCACCGGGACAGGGGATTCGGAGACCCAGTACTTC. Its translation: CASSRTTGTGDSETQYF.

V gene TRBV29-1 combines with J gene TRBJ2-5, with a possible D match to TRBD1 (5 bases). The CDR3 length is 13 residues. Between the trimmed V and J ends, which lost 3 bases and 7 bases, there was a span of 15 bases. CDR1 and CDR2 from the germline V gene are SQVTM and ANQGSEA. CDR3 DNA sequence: TGCAGCGTTGATCGGGCAGGGATGGGGACCCAGTACTTC. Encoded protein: CSVDRAGMGTQYF.

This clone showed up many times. The DNA for the CDR3 is TGTGCCAGCAGTCCGTTTAACAGGGAGAACACTGAAGCTTTCTTT. Encoded protein: CASSPFNRENTEAFF. The chain couples TRBV28 to TRBJ1-1, with a weak D call TRBD1 (6 bases). Germline CDR1 reads MDHEN; CDR2 reads SYDVKM. The CDR3 extends over 15 amino acids. V was clipped by 5 bases and J by 1 base, with 14 bases between them.

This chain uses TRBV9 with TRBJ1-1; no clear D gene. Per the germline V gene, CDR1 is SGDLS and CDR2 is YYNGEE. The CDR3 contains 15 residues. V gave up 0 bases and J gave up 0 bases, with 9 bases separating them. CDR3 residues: CASSVGGAMNTEAFF. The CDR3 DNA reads TGTGCCAGCAGCGTAGGCGGAGCGATGAACACTGAAGCTTTCTTT.

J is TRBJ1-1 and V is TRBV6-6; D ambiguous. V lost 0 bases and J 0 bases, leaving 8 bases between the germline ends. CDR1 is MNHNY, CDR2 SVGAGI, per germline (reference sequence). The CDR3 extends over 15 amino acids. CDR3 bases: TGTGCCAGCAGTTACTCGTTGGGGATGAACACTGAAGCTTTCTTT. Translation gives CASSYSLGMNTEAFF.

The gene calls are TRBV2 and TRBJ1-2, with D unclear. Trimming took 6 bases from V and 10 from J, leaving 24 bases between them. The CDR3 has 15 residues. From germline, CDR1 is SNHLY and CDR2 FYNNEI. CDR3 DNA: TGTGCCAGCAGCGAAAGGTCCGGAGCCCCCAGAACCTACACCTTC. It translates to CASSERSGAPRTYTF.

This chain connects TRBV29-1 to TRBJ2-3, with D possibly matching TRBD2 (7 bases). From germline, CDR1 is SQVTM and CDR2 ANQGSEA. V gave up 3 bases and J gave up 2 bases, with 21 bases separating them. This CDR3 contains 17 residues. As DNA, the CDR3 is TGCAGCGTTGAGGGGCGGGGGCCACAGACCGACACAGATACGCAGTATTTT. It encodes CSVEGRGPQTDTDTQYF.

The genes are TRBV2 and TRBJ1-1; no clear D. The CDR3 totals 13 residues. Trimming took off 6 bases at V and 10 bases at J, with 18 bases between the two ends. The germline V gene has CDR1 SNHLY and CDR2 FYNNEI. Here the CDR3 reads CASRAPELGRAFF. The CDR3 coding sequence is TGTGCCAGCAGGGCCCCTGAGTTGGGAAGAGCTTTCTTT.

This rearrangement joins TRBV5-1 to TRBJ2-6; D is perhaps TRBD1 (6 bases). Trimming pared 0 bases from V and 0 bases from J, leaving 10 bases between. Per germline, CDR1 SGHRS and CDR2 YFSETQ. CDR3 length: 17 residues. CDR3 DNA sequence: TGCGCCAGCAGCTTGGTGGGCAGGGGCTCTGGGGCCAACGTCCTGACTTTC. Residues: CASSLVGRGSGANVLTF.

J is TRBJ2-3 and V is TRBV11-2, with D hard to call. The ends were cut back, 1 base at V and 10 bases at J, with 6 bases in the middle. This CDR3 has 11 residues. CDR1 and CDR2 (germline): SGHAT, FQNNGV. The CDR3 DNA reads TGTGCCAGCAGCTTAGGACTTCCGCAGTATTTT. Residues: CASSLGLPQYF.

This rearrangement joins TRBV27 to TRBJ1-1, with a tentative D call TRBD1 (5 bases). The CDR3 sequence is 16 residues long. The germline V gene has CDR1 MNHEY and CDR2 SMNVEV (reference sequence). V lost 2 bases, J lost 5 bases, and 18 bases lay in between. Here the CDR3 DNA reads TGTGCCAGCAGTTTAAGGGGTTTGGACCAATGGACTGAAGCTTTCTTT. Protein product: CASSLRGLDQWTEAFF.

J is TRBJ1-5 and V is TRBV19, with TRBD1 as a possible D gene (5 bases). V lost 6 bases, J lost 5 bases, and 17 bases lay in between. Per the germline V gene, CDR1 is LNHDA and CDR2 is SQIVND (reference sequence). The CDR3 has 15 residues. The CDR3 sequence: CASSLWGGFDQPQHF. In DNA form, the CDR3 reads TGTGCCAGTAGCCTATGGGGGGGGTTCGATCAGCCCCAGCATTTT.

The CDR3 bases are TGCGCCAGCAGCCAAGAGGATTGGGGGGGAACTGAAGCTTTCTTT. Amino acid sequence: CASSQEDWGGTEAFF. The chain joins TRBV4-3 to TRBJ1-1, with D possibly matching TRBD1 (5 bases). Germline CDR1 and CDR2: LGHNA and YSLEER. Trimming shortened V by 0 bases and J by 5 bases, and 13 bases separated the two germline ends. There are 15 residues in the CDR3.

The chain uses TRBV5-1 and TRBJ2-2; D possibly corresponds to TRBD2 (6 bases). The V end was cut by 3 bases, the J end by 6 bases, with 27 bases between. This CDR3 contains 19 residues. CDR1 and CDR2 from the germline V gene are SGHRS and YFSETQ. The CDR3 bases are TGCGCCAGCAGCTGGCGGCCGGATCCCCGTACGAGGGAGGCCGGGGAGCTGTTTTTT. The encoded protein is CASSWRPDPRTREAGELFF. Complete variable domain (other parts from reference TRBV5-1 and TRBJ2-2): KAGVTQTPRYLIKTRGQQVTLSCSPISGHRSVSWYQQTPGQGLQFLFEYFSETQRNKGNFPGRFSGRQFSNSRSEMNVSTLELGDSALYLCASSWRPDPRTREAGELFFGEGSRLTVL.